The 10 T cell receptor beta chains listed next were all sequenced from one sample in a study of CD8 T cells in ankylosing spondylitis. Findings and limits, study-wide: A TCR beta motif made of several highly homologous variants seemed typical of ankylosing spondylitis blood.

TCRdb re-derived calls from the 5' RACE reads in MiXCR, one entry per CDR3 protein. The data hold approximately 520,000 distinct CDR3 sequences, with about 5.2% observed a single time. Their target antigens are unknown. Sequencing input: blood, either unsorted or a sorted T cell fraction (not recorded which). Source of these receptors: a male donor with ankylosing spondylitis.

This clonotype was recorded at least ten times. CDR3 in DNA: TGCGCCAGCAGCTTGTCGGCGGGTAGCAATCAGCCCCAGCATTTT. Its protein product is CASSLSAGSNQPQHF. The chain carries TRBV5-1 and TRBJ1-5; D remains ambiguous. Trimming took off 1 base at V and 0 bases at J, with 8 bases between the two ends. Germline CDR1 is SGHRS and CDR2 is YFSETQ. The CDR3 spans 15 residues.

This clonotype was seen at least ten times. V and J are TRBV4-3 and TRBJ1-5; perhaps TRBD1 as D (5 bases). V lost 0 bases and J 2 bases, leaving 11 bases between the germline ends. From germline, CDR1 is LGHNA and CDR2 YSLEER. The length of the CDR3 is 16 residues. CDR3: CASSQDRGPGNQPQHF. The DNA of the CDR3 is TGCGCCAGCAGCCAAGATAGGGGACCGGGCAATCAGCCCCAGCATTTT.

Worth noting for this clonotype: Just one base apart from a much larger clone, this may be a read error. This chain connects TRBV4-3 to TRBJ2-2; weak D call: TRBD1 (6 bases). This CDR3 spans 16 amino acids. Germline values: CDR1 LGHNA, CDR2 YSLEER. CDR3 in DNA: TGCGCCAGCAGCCAGACCGACAGGCCCAGCACCGCGGAGCTGTTTTTT. Translated: CASSQTDRPSTAELFF.

This clonotype was counted ten times or more. The V gene is TRBV20-1, the J gene TRBJ2-3; D gene uncertain. This CDR3 contains 10 residues. The V end was cut by 3 bases, the J end by 6 bases, with 4 bases between. Germline loops: CDR1 DFQATT, CDR2 SNEGSKA (reference sequence). The CDR3 loop reads CSARSDTQYF. The CDR3 bases are TGCAGTGCTAGGTCGGATACGCAGTATTTT.

Details on this clonotype: Given a much more abundant clone one base away, this may be a read error. The V gene is TRBV11-1, the J gene TRBJ1-4; 7 bases are a match to TRBD1. The CDR3 loop spans 14 amino acids. Germline V lookup: CDR1 SGHAT, CDR2 FQDESV (reference sequence). CDR3: CASSFGTVGEELFF. In DNA, the CDR3 is TGTGCCAGCAGCTTTGGGACAGTTGGTGAAGAACTGTTTTTT.

This clonotype was seen at least ten times. The chain links TRBV12-3 or TRBV12-4 to TRBJ2-3, with a weak D call TRBD2 (7 bases). The V end was cut by 5 bases, the J end by 3 bases, with 21 bases between. This CDR3 region has 17 residues. The CDR3 sequence: CASSRRGGLGGTDTQYF. CDR3 DNA sequence: TGTGCCAGCAGTCGTCGCGGGGGCTTGGGGGGTACAGATACGCAGTATTTT.

Many counts were recorded for this clonotype. The chain employs TRBV19 and TRBJ2-3, with 11 bases identical to TRBD1. Germline trimming cut 5 bases from V and 0 bases from J; bases unmatched to any gene: 7. In germline, CDR1 is LNHDA, CDR2 SQIVND (reference sequence). The CDR3 has 17 residues. The CDR3 DNA reads as TGTGCCAGTAGTCGGACAGGGGGCCCGATCAGCACAGATACGCAGTATTTT. This codes for CASSRTGGPISTDTQYF.

This clonotype was found many times. The V gene is TRBV29-1, the J gene TRBJ2-3; D unclear. Trimming shortened V by 0 bases and J by 0 bases, and 19 bases separated the two germline ends. The CDR3 loop spans 18 amino acids. Germline values: CDR1 SQVTM, CDR2 ANQGSEA. The CDR3 region is CSVEEGVRIQTSTDTQYF. CDR3 coding DNA: TGCAGCGTTGAAGAAGGTGTAAGGATTCAAACTAGCACAGATACGCAGTATTTT.

This clonotype was seen many times. The gene calls are TRBV7-9 and TRBJ2-1; D is unclear. The CDR3 consists of 17 residues. The V and J ends lost 4 bases and 0 bases respectively, with 16 bases between them. Germline V gives CDR1 SEHNR, CDR2 FQNEAQ (reference sequence). Here the CDR3 DNA reads TGTGCCAGCAGCTCAGTAGGTGGGCCGAGCTCCTACAATGAGCAGTTCTTC. Translating it yields CASSSVGGPSSYNEQFF.

This clonotype was counted at least ten times. The chain couples TRBV6-1 to TRBJ1-5, with unresolved D. Trimming left V 5 bases short and J 7 bases short, with 15 bases between. The CDR3 length is 14 residues. The V gene's germline CDR1 is MNHNS and CDR2 SASEGT. The chain's CDR3 is CASSRETGTQPQHF. The CDR3 coding sequence is TGTGCCAGCAGTCGTGAGACGGGCACGCAGCCCCAGCATTTT.